These 2 T cell receptor beta chains originate from one sample sequenced in a study of T cell responses to AZD1222 COVID-19 vaccine. Clones were read by immunoSEQ multiplex PCR, and TCRdb kept only the in-frame ones, dropping some. The profile covers some 130,000 clones, with roughly 92% appearing a single time and roughly 1% taken by the ten largest. The sample in question was peripheral blood, obtained 28 days after the second AZD1222 dose. These receptors all come from an adult who received the AZD1222 COVID-19 vaccine.

The genes are TRBV7-2 and TRBJ1-6; 8 bases are shared with TRBD1. In germline, CDR1 is SGHTA, CDR2 FQGNSA. This CDR3 region has 16 residues. V was pared by 4 bases and J by 7 bases, with 9 bases of the junction left unmatched. The CDR3 spells CASSSLGQGSNSPLHF. The CDR3 DNA reads TGTGCCAGCAGCTCCCTAGGACAGGGATCCAATTCACCCCTCCACTTT.

This rearrangement joins TRBV6-5 to TRBJ2-3, with 8 bases lining up with TRBD1. V lost 7 bases, J lost 1 base, and 1 base stayed unmatched. Germline V gene sequence: CDR1 MNHEY, CDR2 SVGAGI. CDR3 length: 13 amino acids. The CDR3 protein is CASIQGGTDTQYF. The CDR3 coding sequence is TGTGCCAGCATACAGGGGGGCACAGATACGCAGTATTTT.